This T cell receptor beta chain is from a study of shared clonotypes between healthy human individuals. With V trimmed by 2 bases and J by 6 bases, 3 bases remained unmatched. The CDR3 length is 14 residues. Clones were read by immunoSEQ multiplex PCR, and TCRdb kept only the in-frame ones, dropping some. The sample lists 2 million to 3 million clones, 90% to 95% seen once, with roughly 0.13% in the top ten. The chain joins TRBV5-3 to TRBJ2-1, with TRBD2 matching over 9 bases. TRBV5-3 is given ORF status, its function remaining uncertain. The sequence derives from a man aged 18 to 30 in good health. Sequencing was performed on naive CD4+ T cells sorted from blood. The sample's subset: CD45RA+ positively selected. The CDR3 sequence is CARSLPGLANEQFF. The CDR3 DNA reads as TGTGCCAGAAGCTTACCGGGACTAGCCAATGAGCAGTTCTTC.